Shown below are 20 T cell receptor beta chains from a single sample sequenced in a study of cytotoxic CD8 clonotypes in ibrutinib-treated CLL. The protocol was immunoSEQ multiplex PCR, while the TCRdb copy is restricted to in-frame clones and leaves out a portion. The table includes some 200,000 clones, more than 65% detected once. Source: PBMCs, taken after 12 months of ibrutinib treatment. These receptors were collected from a human donor with chronic lymphocytic leukemia.

V and J are TRBV30 and TRBJ1-2; no reliable D call. Trimming removed 5 bases at V and 4 bases at J, with 11 bases between. The germline CDR1 and CDR2 sequences are GTSNPN and SVGIG (reference sequence). This CDR3 spans 12 amino acids. The CDR3 coding sequence is TGTGCCTGGTACACCCCGAGCTATGGCTACACCTTC. Translating gives CAWYTPSYGYTF.

This rearrangement joins TRBV11-2 to TRBJ1-3; D is undetermined. This CDR3 has 16 residues. V was clipped by 5 bases and J by 0 bases, with 14 bases between them. CDR1 SGHAT and CDR2 FQNNGV come from the germline V gene. CDR3 bases: TGTGCCAGCAGCCGGGGTGCCTCAAGCTCTGGAAACACCATATATTTT. Its protein product is CASSRGASSSGNTIYF.

A few counts support this clone. The V gene is TRBV7-8, the J gene TRBJ2-1; TRBD2 matches 9 bases. Germline V gene lookup returns CDR1 SGHVS and CDR2 FQNEAQ. The CDR3 has 16 residues. The V gene end was trimmed by 3 bases and the J gene end by 2 bases; junction bases not matched to a gene: 5. The CDR3 bases are TGTGCCAGCAGCTTGTCTAGCGGGGATCCCTACAATGAGCAGTTCTTC. Protein product: CASSLSSGDPYNEQFF. Full variable domain (rest looked up from reference TRBV7-8 and TRBJ2-1): GAGVSQSPRYKVAKRGQDVALRCDPISGHVSLFWYQQALGQGPEFLTYFQNEAQLDKSGLPSDRFFAERPEGSVSTLKIQRTQQEDSAVYLCASSLSSGDPYNEQFFGPGTRLTVL.

The V and J genes are TRBV4-2 and TRBJ2-1, with 8 positions matching TRBD2. Germline trimming cut 4 bases from V and 1 base from J; bases unmatched to any gene: 6. Germline V lookup: CDR1 LGHNA, CDR2 YNFKEQ. This CDR3 spans 16 amino acids. The CDR3 region is CASSPGGGYSYNEQFF. The CDR3 coding sequence is TGTGCCAGCAGCCCCGGGGGGGGGTATTCCTACAATGAGCAGTTCTTC.

The chain combines TRBV4-2 with TRBJ2-6; a possible D gene is TRBD2 (6 bases). CDR3 length equals 17 residues. Germline CDR1 reads LGHNA; CDR2 reads YNFKEQ. Trimming stripped 4 bases from V and 0 bases from J, with 13 bases between. The chain's CDR3 is CASSLAAVSSGANVLTF. The CDR3 region has the DNA TGTGCCAGCAGCCTAGCGGCTGTTAGCTCTGGGGCCAACGTCCTGACTTTC.

The chain carries TRBV9 and TRBJ1-2, with 8 bases aligning to TRBD1. Germline values: CDR1 SGDLS, CDR2 YYNGEE. The J segment lost 5 bases and the V segment lost 2 bases, leaving 5 bases of the junction unmatched. There are 14 residues in the CDR3. The CDR3 is CASSVKQGEYGYTF. CDR3 sequence (DNA): TGTGCCAGCAGCGTCAAACAGGGGGAGTATGGCTACACCTTC.

This clone was seen once. The chain links TRBV20-1 to TRBJ2-2; D unresolved. CDR3 length: 11 residues. Germline CDR1 DFQATT, CDR2 SNEGSKA (reference sequence). Trimming left V 5 bases short and J 9 bases short, with 10 bases between. Here the CDR3 DNA reads TGCAGTGCTTACACCCACCGGGAGCTGTTTTTT. It yields the protein CSAYTHRELFF.

The genes are TRBV6-1 and TRBJ1-5; D gene ambiguous. V lost 2 bases to trimming and J lost 2 bases, with 4 bases between them. The CDR3 contains 13 residues. Germline assignment: CDR1 MNHNS and CDR2 SASEGT. CDR3 sequence reads: CASSERGNQPQHF. The CDR3 DNA reads TGTGCCAGCAGTGAACGGGGCAATCAGCCCCAGCATTTT.

The chain joins TRBV6-5 to TRBJ1-3; no definite D call. The CDR3 length is 14 residues. Germline-derived CDR1 and CDR2 are MNHEY and SVGAGI. V shed 0 bases and J shed 2 bases, with 5 bases lying between them. CDR3 loop: CASSYSTAGNTIYF. Here the CDR3 DNA reads TGTGCCAGCAGTTACTCCACGGCTGGAAACACCATATATTTT.

This clone was seen more than once but under ten times. The chain carries TRBV27 and TRBJ2-7, with 11 bases identical to TRBD2. The V segment lost 6 bases and the J segment 4 bases; nucleotides outside the gene matches: 5. Germline CDR1 MNHEY, CDR2 SMNVEV (reference sequence). The CDR3 length is 14 residues. The CDR3 spells CASSGLAGPYEQYF. Here the CDR3 DNA reads TGTGCCAGCAGCGGACTAGCGGGTCCATACGAGCAGTACTTC.

This chain uses TRBV19 with TRBJ1-1; 7 bases align to TRBD1. The length of the CDR3 is 15 residues. The germline V gene encodes CDR1 LNHDA and CDR2 SQIVND (reference sequence). J gave up 1 base and V 6 bases, and 8 bases lay outside the gene matches. The CDR3, as DNA: TGTGCCAGTAGGCACCCCGGGACAGCGAACACTGAAGCTTTCTTT. Translating it yields CASRHPGTANTEAFF. The complete variable domain, with remaining parts taken from reference TRBV19 and TRBJ1-1, reads DGGITQSPKYLFRKEGQNVTLSCEQNLNHDAMYWYRQDPGQGLRLIYYSQIVNDFQKGDIAEGYSVSREKKESFPLTVTSAQKNPTAFYLCASRHPGTANTEAFFGQGTRLTVV.

Only a few counts were recorded for this clone. The chain couples TRBV4-3 to TRBJ2-7; TRBD2 matches at 15 bases. Trimming at V came to 3 bases and at J to 5 bases, leaving 8 bases not matched to a gene. The germline gives CDR1 LGHNA, CDR2 YSLEER. The CDR3 loop spans 17 amino acids. The CDR3 sequence: CASSHPPGTSGRNEQYF. The CDR3 DNA follows: TGCGCCAGCAGCCACCCCCCAGGGACTAGCGGGAGGAACGAGCAGTACTTC.

This clone was detected a few times. The chain carries TRBV19 and TRBJ2-7, with D tentatively TRBD2 (5 bases). V dropped 3 bases and J dropped 5 bases, with 11 bases sitting between them. The germline gives CDR1 LNHDA, CDR2 SQIVND (reference sequence). The CDR3 is 13 residues long. In nucleotides, the CDR3 is TGTGCCAGTAGTATCCGACCGGGGAACGAGCAGTACTTC. Encoded protein: CASSIRPGNEQYF.

The chain employs TRBV19 and TRBJ2-1; 9 nucleotides match TRBD1. The V gene end was trimmed by 7 bases and the J gene end by 4 bases; junction bases not matched to a gene: 8. The CDR3 is made up of 15 amino acids. Germline-derived CDR1 and CDR2 are LNHDA and SQIVND (reference sequence). CDR3 sequence: CASTWTGERYNEQFF. CDR3 nucleotides: TGTGCCAGTACCTGGACAGGGGAGAGGTACAATGAGCAGTTCTTC. The full variable domain, in which reference TRBV19 and TRBJ2-1 provide the parts outside the CDR3, is DGGITQSPKYLFRKEGQNVTLSCEQNLNHDAMYWYRQDPGQGLRLIYYSQIVNDFQKGDIAEGYSVSREKKESFPLTVTSAQKNPTAFYLCASTWTGERYNEQFFGPGTRLTVL.

This chain connects TRBV5-1 to TRBJ1-1; D gene uncertain. CDR3 length: 14 residues. Germline CDR1 reads SGHRS; CDR2 reads YFSETQ. V dropped 1 base and J dropped 0 bases, with 7 bases sitting between them. In nucleotides, the CDR3 is TGCGCCAGCAGCTTGCTATCTGTGAACACTGAAGCTTTCTTT. It is translated as CASSLLSVNTEAFF.

The chain links TRBV19 to TRBJ2-7, with 9 bases that match TRBD1. In germline, CDR1 is LNHDA, CDR2 SQIVND (reference sequence). V dropped 5 bases and J dropped 6; count of bases not matched to a gene: 8. The CDR3 has 14 residues. DNA for the CDR3: TGTGCCAGTAGTCCAGGGACAGGGTACGGCGAGCAGTACTTC. It translates to CASSPGTGYGEQYF.

This chain connects TRBV7-3 to TRBJ1-6, with D hard to call. Germline assignment: CDR1 SGHTA and CDR2 FQGTGA. This CDR3 is 13 amino acids long. Trimming stripped 8 bases from V and 6 bases from J, with 11 bases between. CDR3 loop: CASGSGVNSPLHF. CDR3 in DNA: TGTGCCAGCGGGTCTGGGGTTAATTCACCCCTCCACTTT.

This clone was observed at least ten times. The rearrangement uses TRBV27 and TRBJ1-2; no reliable D call. V lost 4 bases and J 3 bases, leaving 15 bases between the germline ends. The CDR3 is made up of 15 amino acids. Germline CDR1 reads MNHEY; CDR2 reads SMNVEV (reference sequence). The CDR3 DNA follows: TGTGCCAGCAGTTCCCCTTCGGGAGCCGACTATGGCTACACCTTC. This encodes CASSSPSGADYGYTF.

J is TRBJ1-1 and V is TRBV30; D might be TRBD1 (6 bases). V lost 3 bases, J lost 5 bases, and 16 bases lay in between. The CDR3 has 14 residues. Germline CDR1 GTSNPN, CDR2 SVGIG (reference sequence). The CDR3 region has the DNA TGTGCCTGGAGACCACGCCAGGGGATGACTGAAGCTTTCTTT. Translating gives CAWRPRQGMTEAFF.

The V call is TRBV9, the J call TRBJ2-7, with D uncertain. The CDR3 runs 13 residues. Between the trimmed V and J ends, which lost 1 base and 4 bases, there was a span of 9 bases. Germline V gene lookup returns CDR1 SGDLS and CDR2 YYNGEE. The CDR3 is CASSVRLGYEQYF. The CDR3 DNA sequence: TGTGCCAGCAGCGTAAGGTTGGGTTACGAGCAGTACTTC.